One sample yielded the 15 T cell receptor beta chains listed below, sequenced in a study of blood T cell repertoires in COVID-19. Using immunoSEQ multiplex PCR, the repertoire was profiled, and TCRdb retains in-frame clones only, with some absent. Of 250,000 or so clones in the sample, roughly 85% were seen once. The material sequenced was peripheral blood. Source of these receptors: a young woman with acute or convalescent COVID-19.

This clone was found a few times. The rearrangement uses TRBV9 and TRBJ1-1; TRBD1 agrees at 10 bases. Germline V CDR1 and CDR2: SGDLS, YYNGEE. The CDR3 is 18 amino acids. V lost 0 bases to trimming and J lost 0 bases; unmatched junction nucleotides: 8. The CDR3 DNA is TGTGCCAGCAGCGTAGGTCCCCTGGACAGGGGGATGAACACTGAAGCTTTCTTT. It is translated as CASSVGPLDRGMNTEAFF.

The CDR3, as DNA: TGTGCAGCGGGGGAACAGCCCCAGCATTTT. Protein: CAAGEQPQHF. The chain is built from TRBV27 and TRBJ1-5; D perhaps matches TRBD1 (5 bases). The germline CDR1 and CDR2 sequences are MNHEY and SMNVEV (reference sequence). The CDR3 spans 10 residues.

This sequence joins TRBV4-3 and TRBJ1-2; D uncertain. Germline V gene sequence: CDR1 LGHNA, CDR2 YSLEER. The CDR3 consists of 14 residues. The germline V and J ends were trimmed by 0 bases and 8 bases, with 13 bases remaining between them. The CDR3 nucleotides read TGCGCCAGCAGCCAAGACAGCCGGGTGCGGGGCTACACCTTC. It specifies CASSQDSRVRGYTF.

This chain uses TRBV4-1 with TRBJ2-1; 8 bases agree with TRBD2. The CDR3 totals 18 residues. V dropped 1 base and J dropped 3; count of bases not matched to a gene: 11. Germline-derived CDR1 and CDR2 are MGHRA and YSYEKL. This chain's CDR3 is CASSQGGPLSGGYNEQFF. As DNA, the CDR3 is TGCGCCAGCAGCCAAGGCGGCCCGCTCAGCGGGGGCTACAATGAGCAGTTCTTC.

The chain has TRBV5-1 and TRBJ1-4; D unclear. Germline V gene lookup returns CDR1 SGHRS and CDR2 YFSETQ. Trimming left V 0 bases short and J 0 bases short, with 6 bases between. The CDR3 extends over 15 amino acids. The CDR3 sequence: CASSLGPATNEKLFF. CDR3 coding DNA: TGCGCCAGCAGCTTGGGCCCAGCAACTAATGAAAAACTGTTTTTT.

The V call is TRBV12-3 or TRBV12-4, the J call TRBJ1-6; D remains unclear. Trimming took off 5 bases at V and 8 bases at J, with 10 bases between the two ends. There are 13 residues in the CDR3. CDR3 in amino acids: CASSPRHDSPLHF. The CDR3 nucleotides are TGTGCCAGCAGTCCCAGACATGATTCACCCCTCCACTTT.

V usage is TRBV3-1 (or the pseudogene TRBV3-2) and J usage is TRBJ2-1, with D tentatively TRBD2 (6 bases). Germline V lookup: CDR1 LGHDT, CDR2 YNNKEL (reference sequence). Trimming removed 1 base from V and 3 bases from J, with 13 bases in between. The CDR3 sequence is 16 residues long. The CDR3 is CASSQVAGLNYNEQFF. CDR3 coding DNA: TGTGCCAGCAGCCAAGTCGCGGGACTGAACTACAATGAGCAGTTCTTC.

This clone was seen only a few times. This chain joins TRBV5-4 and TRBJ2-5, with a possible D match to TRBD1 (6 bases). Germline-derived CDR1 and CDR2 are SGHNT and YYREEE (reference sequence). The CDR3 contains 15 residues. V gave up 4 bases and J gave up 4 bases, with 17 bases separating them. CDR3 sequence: CASSLDTGMAETQYF. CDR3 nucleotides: TGTGCCAGCAGCCTGGACACAGGGATGGCAGAGACCCAGTACTTC.

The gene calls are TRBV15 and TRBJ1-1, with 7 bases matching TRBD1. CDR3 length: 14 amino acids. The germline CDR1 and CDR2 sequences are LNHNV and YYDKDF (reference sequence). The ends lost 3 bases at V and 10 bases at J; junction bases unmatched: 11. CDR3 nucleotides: TGTGCCACCAGCAGGGCCGACAGGGCCTATGGAGCTTTCTTT. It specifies CATSRADRAYGAFF.

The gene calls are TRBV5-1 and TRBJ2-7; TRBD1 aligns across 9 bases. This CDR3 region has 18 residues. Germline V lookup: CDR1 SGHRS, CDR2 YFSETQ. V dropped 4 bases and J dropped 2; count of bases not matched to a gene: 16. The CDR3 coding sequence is TGCGCCAGCAGCCCAGCCGGACAGGGGCTTCCAATTGCCTACGAGCAGTACTTC. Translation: CASSPAGQGLPIAYEQYF.

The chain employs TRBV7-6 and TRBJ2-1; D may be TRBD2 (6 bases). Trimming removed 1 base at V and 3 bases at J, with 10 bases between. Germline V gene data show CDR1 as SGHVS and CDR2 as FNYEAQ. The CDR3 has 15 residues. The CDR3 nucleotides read TGTGCCAGCAGCTTAGACGGGAGAAACTACAATGAGCAGTTCTTC. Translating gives CASSLDGRNYNEQFF. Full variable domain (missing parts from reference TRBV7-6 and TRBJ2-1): GAGVSQSPRYKVTKRGQDVALRCDPISGHVSLYWYRQALGQGPEFLTYFNYEAQQDKSGLPNDRFSAERPEGSISTLTIQRTEQRDSAMYRCASSLDGRNYNEQFFGPGTRLTVL.

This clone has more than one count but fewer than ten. CDR3 nucleotide sequence: TGCGCCAGCAGTGATCGTGGGACATTAGAGGAAAAACTGTTTTTT. Translated: CASSDRGTLEEKLFF. The chain recombines TRBV10-2 with TRBJ1-4, with a possible D match to TRBD1 (6 bases). This CDR3 has 15 amino acids. From germline, CDR1 is WSHSY and CDR2 SAAADI. Trimming took 3 bases from V and 8 from J, leaving 16 bases between them.

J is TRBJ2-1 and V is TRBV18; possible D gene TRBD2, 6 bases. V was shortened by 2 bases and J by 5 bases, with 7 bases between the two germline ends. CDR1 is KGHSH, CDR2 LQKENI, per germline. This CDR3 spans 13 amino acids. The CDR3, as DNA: TGTGCCAGCTCACCAGGACTAAACAATGAGCAGTTCTTC. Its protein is CASSPGLNNEQFF.

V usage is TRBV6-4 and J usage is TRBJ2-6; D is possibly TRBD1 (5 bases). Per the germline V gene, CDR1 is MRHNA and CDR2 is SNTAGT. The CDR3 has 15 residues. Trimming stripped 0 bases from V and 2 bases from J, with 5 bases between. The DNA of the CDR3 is TGTGCCAGCAGTGACTCAGGGGCTGGGGCCAACGTCCTGACTTTC. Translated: CASSDSGAGANVLTF.

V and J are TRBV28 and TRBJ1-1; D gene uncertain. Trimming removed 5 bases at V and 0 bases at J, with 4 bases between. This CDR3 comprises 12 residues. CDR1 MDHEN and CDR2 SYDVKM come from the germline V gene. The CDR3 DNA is TGTGCCAGCAGTCAGATGAACACTGAAGCTTTCTTT. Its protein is CASSQMNTEAFF.